The 21 T cell receptor beta chains below all came from one sample that was sequenced in a study of T cell clonality in common variable immunodeficiency. Assay used: immunoSEQ multiplex PCR; TCRdb lists only in-frame clones, some missing. In total the sample includes 42,000 or so clones, none of them seen once. The sequencing input was peripheral blood mononuclear cells. These receptors all come from a person aged 18-70 years in good health.

The sample holds many counts of this clone. The read terminates 3 residues before the CDR3 end, so the remaining end is supplied by the germline J gene. The rearrangement links TRBV20-1 to TRBJ2-7; 11 nucleotides line up with TRBD2. CDR1 is DFQATT and CDR2 is SNEGSKA in the germline V gene (reference sequence). Trimming at V came to 6 bases and at J to 5 bases, leaving 15 bases not matched to a gene. This CDR3 is 16 amino acids long. CDR3 protein: CSAPQPLAGDLDEQYF. The sequenced CDR3 bases are TGCAGTGCCCCGCAACCACTAGCGGGAGATCTCGACGAG.

This clone was observed at least ten times. The read finishes 3 residues shy of the CDR3 end, and the germline J gene is used to complete it. The gene calls are TRBV19 and TRBJ1-1; 11 positions match TRBD1. Germline V gives CDR1 LNHDA, CDR2 SQIVND (reference sequence). The CDR3 contains 12 residues. CDR3 protein: CASSVGTGGAFF. The DNA read from the CDR3 is TGTGCCAGTAGTGTTGGGACAGGGGGA. Combining the CDR3 with reference TRBV19 and TRBJ1-1 gives the whole variable domain DGGITQSPKYLFRKEGQNVTLSCEQNLNHDAMYWYRQDPGQGLRLIYYSQIVNDFQKGDIAEGYSVSREKKESFPLTVTSAQKNPTAFYLCASSVGTGGAFFGQGTRLTVV.

This clone was counted many times. The read halts 3 residues ahead of the CDR3 end, with the missing end drawn from the germline J gene. This rearrangement joins TRBV11-2 to TRBJ1-6; tentative D call: TRBD1 (5 bases). CDR3 length: 15 amino acids. Germline loops: CDR1 SGHAT, CDR2 FQNNGV. Trimming left V 4 bases short and J 9 bases short, with 16 bases between. Incomplete CDR3 DNA: TGTGCCAGCAGCTCGGCGGGGGGAGCGGCTTCACCC. It yields the protein CASSSAGGAASP. The whole CDR3 region reads CASSSAGGAASPLHF.

This clone appeared many times. The sequenced fragment ends 3 residues before the CDR3 boundary, so the rest is inferred from the germline J gene. The rearrangement joins TRBV5-1 to TRBJ2-1; D perhaps matches TRBD1 (6 bases). Looked up from germline, CDR1 is SGHRS and CDR2 is YFSETQ. Deletions cut 4 bases from V and 5 bases from J, with 16 bases between. The CDR3 consists of 15 residues. The sequenced part of the CDR3 DNA is TGCGCCAGCAGCCGCGACAGGAGCGTTAACAATGAG. This translates into CASSRDRSVNNE. The entire CDR3 protein is CASSRDRSVNNEQFF.

In its sample, this clone was seen many times. The DNA ends 3 residues before the CDR3 does, and the rest of the CDR3 is filled in from the germline J gene. The gene calls are TRBV20-1 and TRBJ2-3, with 11 bases that match TRBD2. This CDR3 is 15 amino acids long. Germline-derived CDR1 and CDR2 are DFQATT and SNEGSKA (reference sequence). Trimming took 6 bases from V and 4 from J; bases not matched to a gene: 9. The CDR3 loop is CSAPTSGIDPDTQYF. The CDR3 DNA, read in part, is TGCAGTGCCCCGACTAGCGGGATTGATCCAGATACG.

This clone was seen ten or more times. The read gets to within 3 residues of the CDR3 end, and the germline J gene fills in the rest. The J gene is TRBJ1-5, the V gene TRBV19; 9 nucleotides align to TRBD1. Germline lookup yields CDR1 LNHDA and CDR2 SQIVND (reference sequence). The CDR3 loop spans 14 amino acids. Germline trimming cut 6 bases from V and 4 bases from J; bases unmatched to any gene: 4. CDR3 DNA, as far as it was read: TGTGCCAGTAGAACAGGGGGCGCGAATCAGCCC. It is translated as CASRTGGANQP. The full CDR3 is CASRTGGANQPQHF.

This clone was observed at least ten times. From the germline J gene comes the end of the CDR3, since the read stops 3 residues before it. V usage is TRBV5-1 and J usage is TRBJ1-4; tentative D call: TRBD1 (5 bases). The CDR3 spans 14 residues. Germline V gives CDR1 SGHRS, CDR2 YFSETQ. The CDR3 DNA, read in part, is TGCGCCAGCATGGAGACAGCTGGGGCCAACGTA. Amino acids: CASMETAGANV. The whole CDR3 reads CASMETAGANVLFF.

This clone was recorded many times. CDR3 loop: CATSRTSGSYEQYF. The sequenced CDR3 bases are TGTGCCACCAGCAGGACTAGCGGAAGTTACGAG. This rearrangement joins TRBV15 to TRBJ2-7; TRBD2 matches 9 bases. The read falls 3 residues short of the CDR3 end, and the missing part is taken from the germline J gene. J gave up 4 bases and V 3 bases, and 4 bases lay outside the gene matches. The CDR3 covers 14 residues. CDR1 and CDR2 (germline): LNHNV, YYDKDF (reference sequence).

The sample holds a few counts of this clone. The read is 3 residues too short to cover the CDR3 end, so that end is filled in from the germline J gene. The chain carries TRBV2 and TRBJ2-2, with 8 bases matching TRBD1. The CDR3 sequence is 15 residues long. Germline CDR1 SNHLY, CDR2 FYNNEI. V lost 6 bases and J lost 0; bases outside the gene matches: 3. Partial CDR3 DNA: TGTGCCAGCAGCCGGACAGGGACGAACACCGGGGAG. Its translation: CASSRTGTNTGE. The complete CDR3 protein is CASSRTGTNTGELFF. Looking up the rest from reference TRBV2 and TRBJ2-2 gives the full variable domain: EPEVTQTPSHQVTQMGQEVILRCVPISNHLYFYWYRQILGQKVEFLVSFYNNEISEKSEIFDDQFSVERPDGSNFTLKIRSTKLEDSAMYFCASSRTGTNTGELFFGEGSRLTVL.

There are many counts of this clone. The CDR3 end is not reached by the read, which stops 3 residues before it; the germline J gene fills it in. The V and J genes are TRBV15 and TRBJ2-7, with D hard to call. Germline assignment: CDR1 LNHNV and CDR2 YYDKDF (reference sequence). This CDR3 comprises 12 residues. The V gene lost 6 bases and the J gene lost 2 bases, with 8 bases spanning the gap. The CDR3 DNA, read in part, is TGTGCCACCAGTGGGCAGACCTACGAG. Amino acid sequence: CATSGQTYE. The entire CDR3 sequence reads CATSGQTYEQYF.

This clone was counted many times. The CDR3 end falls 3 residues outside the read, so it is completed with the germline J gene. The chain uses TRBV7-2 and TRBJ2-1; perhaps TRBD1 as D (6 bases). The CDR3 consists of 15 residues. V lost 1 base and J 5 bases, leaving 12 bases between the germline ends. Germline values: CDR1 SGHTA, CDR2 FQGNSA. The sequenced CDR3 bases are TGTGCCAGCAGCTTAGGAGCCGGGACAAACAATGAG. Translating gives CASSLGAGTNNE. The CDR3 reads in full as CASSLGAGTNNEQFF. The entire variable domain, with the rest obtained from reference TRBV7-2 and TRBJ2-1, is as follows: GAGVSQSPSNKVTEKGKDVELRCDPISGHTALYWYRQSLGQGLEFLIYFQGNSAPDKSGLPSDRFSAERTGGSVSTLTIQRTQQEDSAVYLCASSLGAGTNNEQFFGPGTRLTVL.

This clone was seen at least ten times. The read terminates 3 residues ahead of where the CDR3 ends, so the germline J gene completes it. The genes are TRBV5-4 and TRBJ2-2, with 8 bases identical to TRBD2. The germline V gene has CDR1 SGHNT and CDR2 YYREEE (reference sequence). The CDR3 runs to 16 residues. With V trimmed by 3 bases and J by 6 bases, 10 bases remained unmatched. CDR3 loop: CASSSLPGLGAGELFF. The sequenced part of the CDR3 DNA is TGTGCCAGCAGCTCCCTGCCGGGACTAGGAGCCGGGGAG.

This clone was counted at least ten times. The read falls 3 residues short of the CDR3 end, and the missing part is taken from the germline J gene. The V and J genes are TRBV5-4 and TRBJ2-3, with TRBD2 identical over 8 bases. CDR3 length: 15 amino acids. The ends lost 1 base at V and 1 base at J; junction bases unmatched: 2. Germline CDR1 reads SGHNT; CDR2 reads YYREEE (reference sequence). CDR3 region: CASSLTTSGTDTQYF. The covered CDR3 bases are TGTGCCAGCAGCTTGACGACTAGCGGCACAGATACG.

This clone was observed many times. The CDR3 end is not reached by the read, which stops 3 residues before it; the germline J gene fills it in. This rearrangement joins TRBV19 to TRBJ2-7; perhaps TRBD2 as D (6 bases). Trimming shortened V by 7 bases and J by 3 bases, and 16 bases separated the two germline ends. This CDR3 region has 14 residues. Germline loops: CDR1 LNHDA, CDR2 SQIVND (reference sequence). The DNA read from the CDR3 is TGTGCCAGTACCCTGTGGGACTCGTACTACGAG. Its protein product is CASTLWDSYYE. The CDR3 in full is CASTLWDSYYEQYF.

This clone occurred many times. From the germline J gene comes the end of the CDR3, since the read stops 3 residues before it. The chain recombines TRBV20-1 with TRBJ1-5; a possible D gene is TRBD1 (5 bases). Looked up from germline, CDR1 is DFQATT and CDR2 is SNEGSKA (reference sequence). This CDR3 region has 16 residues. V lost 6 bases to trimming and J lost 3 bases, with 21 bases between them. Incomplete CDR3 DNA: TGCAGTGCCCATCCCCCCGTTGGGGGGTCCAATCAGCCC. Its protein product is CSAHPPVGGSNQP. The entire CDR3 reads CSAHPPVGGSNQPQHF.

This clone occurred many times. Coverage ceases 3 residues before the CDR3 finishes, and the germline J gene fills in the end. This chain links TRBV2 with TRBJ2-5; the D gene is possibly TRBD1 (6 bases). The germline gives CDR1 SNHLY, CDR2 FYNNEI. The ends were cut back, 6 bases at V and 5 bases at J, with 16 bases in the middle. CDR3 size: 14 residues. This CDR3 reads CASRPRGWGETQYF. The DNA read from the CDR3 is TGTGCCAGCAGGCCTAGGGGGTGGGGGGAGACC. Filled out from reference TRBV2 and TRBJ2-5, the complete variable domain reads EPEVTQTPSHQVTQMGQEVILRCVPISNHLYFYWYRQILGQKVEFLVSFYNNEISEKSEIFDDQFSVERPDGSNFTLKIRSTKLEDSAMYFCASRPRGWGETQYFGPGTRLLVL.

Worth noting for this clone: The CDR3 end lies 3 residues beyond the end of the read and is filled in from the germline J gene. The chain has TRBV7-9 and TRBJ2-1; 13 nucleotides match TRBD2. Germline-derived CDR1 and CDR2 are SEHNR and FQNEAQ (reference sequence). The J segment lost 7 bases and the V segment lost 7 bases, leaving 7 bases of the junction unmatched. The CDR3 is 15 residues long. CDR3 protein: CASIGLAGVWNEQFF. The DNA read from the CDR3 is TGTGCCAGCATCGGACTAGCGGGAGTATGGAATGAG.

This clone showed up many times. The sequenced fragment ends 3 residues before the CDR3 boundary, so the rest is inferred from the germline J gene. The gene calls are TRBV6-2 or TRBV6-3 and TRBJ2-5; TRBD1 matches 7 bases. This CDR3 is 15 amino acids long. Trimming at V came to 10 bases and at J to 5 bases, leaving 16 bases not matched to a gene. Per germline, CDR1 MNHEY and CDR2 SVGEGT. CDR3 residues: CAIVNCIGGAETQYF. The DNA read from the CDR3 is TGTGCCATCGTCAATTGTATAGGGGGCGCGGAGACC.

This clone has a count of ten or more. The CDR3 goes on 3 residues after the read ends, and that part is filled in from the germline J gene. The chain joins TRBV29-1 to TRBJ1-2; D not resolved. Between the trimmed V and J ends, which lost 3 bases and 7 bases, there was a span of 15 bases. CDR1 is SQVTM, CDR2 ANQGSEA, per germline. The CDR3 has 13 amino acids. CDR3 DNA, as far as it was read: TGCAGCGTTGAGGTTCCCCGAAAGGGTGGC. Translated: CSVEVPRKGG. The entire CDR3 protein is CSVEVPRKGGYTF. Full variable domain (missing parts from reference TRBV29-1 and TRBJ1-2): SAVISQKPSRDICQRGTSLTIQCQVDSQVTMMFWYRQQPGQSLTLIATANQGSEATYESGFVIDKFPISRPNLTFSTLTVSNMSPEDSSIYLCSVEVPRKGGYTFGSGTRLTVV.

Many counts were recorded for this clone. The CDR3 end lies 3 residues beyond the end of the read and is filled in from the germline J gene. V is TRBV6-1 and J is TRBJ2-1; possible D gene TRBD2, 6 bases. V was clipped by 1 base and J by 3 bases, with 7 bases between them. CDR3 length: 14 residues. CDR1 is MNHNS, CDR2 SASEGT, per germline. CDR3 loop: CASSEVTSYNEQFF. CDR3 bases read: TGTGCCAGCAGTGAAGTGACTAGCTACAATGAG.

This clone has ten or more counts. The read halts 3 residues ahead of the CDR3 end, with the missing end drawn from the germline J gene. V gene TRBV20-1 combines with J gene TRBJ2-1; D not certain. The V gene's germline CDR1 is DFQATT and CDR2 SNEGSKA (reference sequence). Deletions cut 2 bases from V and 5 bases from J, with 19 bases between. CDR3 size: 16 residues. The sequenced part of the CDR3 DNA is TGCAGTGCTAGACGGTTCGCCCCCGCTTTGCACAATGAG. Translating it yields CSARRFAPALHNE. In full, the CDR3 is CSARRFAPALHNEQFF.